The rows below give T cell receptor beta chains drawn from one sample of a study of early T cells in non-severe SARS-CoV-2 infection. TCRdb itself ran the 5' RACE reads through MiXCR, one entry per CDR3 protein. This table holds under 85,000 distinct CDR3 sequences, roughly 12% found once. The sequencing sample was made of whole blood. These receptors were taken from an adult who was a healthcare worker with PCR-confirmed SARS-CoV-2 infection or an uninfected control (not recorded which). CDR3s include the opening cysteine and the closing phenylalanine or tryptophan. D genes are given only for firm matches.

d_call: TRBD1; j_call: TRBJ2-3; v_call: TRBV9; cdr3_aa: CASSLQGAITDTQYF
d_call: -; j_call: TRBJ2-3; v_call: TRBV6-2/TRBV6-3; cdr3_aa: CASSQVADTQYF
d_call: -; j_call: TRBJ2-3; v_call: TRBV10-3; cdr3_aa: CAISPLTGNTQYF
d_call: -; j_call: TRBJ1-5; v_call: TRBV20-1; cdr3_aa: CSAHPGGNQPQHF
d_call: TRBD1; j_call: TRBJ2-1; v_call: TRBV7-8; cdr3_aa: CASSGQGLLDEQFF
d_call: TRBD2; j_call: TRBJ2-7; v_call: TRBV12-3/TRBV12-4; cdr3_aa: CASTPGLAVVYEQYF
d_call: -; j_call: TRBJ2-5; v_call: TRBV5-1; cdr3_aa: CASSGAPGETQYF
d_call: TRBD1; j_call: TRBJ1-1; v_call: TRBV2; cdr3_aa: CASSEIGTGRGTEAFF
d_call: -; j_call: TRBJ2-7; v_call: TRBV4-1; cdr3_aa: CASSQGSGVFYEQYF
d_call: -; j_call: TRBJ2-2; v_call: TRBV10-3; cdr3_aa: CAISQTTGELFF
d_call: -; j_call: TRBJ1-1; v_call: TRBV5-1; cdr3_aa: CASSLYAPNTEAFF
d_call: -; j_call: TRBJ2-3; v_call: TRBV5-1; cdr3_aa: CASSFTHTQYF
d_call: TRBD1; j_call: TRBJ2-7; v_call: TRBV27; cdr3_aa: CASSQLLGTGVYEQYF
d_call: TRBD2; j_call: TRBJ2-3; v_call: TRBV6-1; cdr3_aa: CASSESAGGMVDTQYF
d_call: -; j_call: TRBJ2-2; v_call: TRBV5-4; cdr3_aa: CASTRLSGQSTGELFF
d_call: TRBD2; j_call: TRBJ2-7; v_call: TRBV2; cdr3_aa: CASRSRAGSSYEQYF
d_call: TRBD1; j_call: TRBJ2-5; v_call: TRBV29-1; cdr3_aa: CSVPRDRHQETQYF
d_call: -; j_call: TRBJ1-2; v_call: TRBV12-3/TRBV12-4; cdr3_aa: CASKEGNYGYTF
d_call: TRBD1; j_call: TRBJ1-2; v_call: TRBV6-6; cdr3_aa: CASTAGQGPGVGYTF
d_call: -; j_call: TRBJ1-3; v_call: TRBV6-6; cdr3_aa: CASRYSGFGNTIYF
d_call: -; j_call: TRBJ2-6; v_call: TRBV24-1; cdr3_aa: CATSDWVNSGANVLTF
d_call: -; j_call: TRBJ1-2; v_call: TRBV29-1; cdr3_aa: CSAFGMGREGYTF
d_call: TRBD2; j_call: TRBJ2-3; v_call: TRBV2; cdr3_aa: CASEVGGADTQYF
d_call: -; j_call: TRBJ2-1; v_call: TRBV5-5; cdr3_aa: CASSLSDGRIYNEQFF
d_call: -; j_call: TRBJ2-3; v_call: TRBV5-1; cdr3_aa: CASSMDNTDTQYF
d_call: -; j_call: TRBJ2-4; v_call: TRBV5-1; cdr3_aa: CASSLADGLAKNIQYF
d_call: -; j_call: TRBJ1-6; v_call: TRBV7-6; cdr3_aa: CASSLVVEPYNSPLHF